The entry below describes one T cell receptor beta chain. V was pared by 4 bases and J by 8 bases, with 12 bases of the junction left unmatched. CDR1 is MNHNY and CDR2 is SVGAGI in the germline V gene (reference sequence). The CDR3 covers 16 residues. This record belongs to a study of blood T cell repertoires in COVID-19. For the study at large: Samples of COVID-19 (acute and convalescent) were obtained from the United States, Italy and Spain. T cells, B-cell-depleted T cells, or PBMCs provided the cDNA or gDNA that served as material.

As originally analysed: Using reference gene primer amplification, nucleated cell counts were estimated. TCRdb keeps only in-frame clones here, not all; method: immunoSEQ multiplex PCR. D and trimming come from the DNA, and the V and J calls and clone size come from that table. The data contain approximately 210,000 clones, around 88% of them seen just once; the ten biggest clones take up around 1.5%. Sequencing was done on a sample of peripheral blood. This TCR derives from a man between 18 and 35 years old with active or convalescent COVID-19. The chain uses TRBV6-6 and TRBJ1-3; 9 bases align to TRBD1. The CDR3 sequence: CASSWTGTGFGDTIYF. DNA for the CDR3: TGTGCCAGCAGTTGGACCGGGACAGGGTTTGGGGACACCATATATTTT.